These 5 T cell receptor beta chains were all obtained from the same sample, sequenced in a study of shared clonotypes between healthy human individuals. TCRdb's table, derived via immunoSEQ multiplex PCR, lists solely in-frame clones and lacks some. The table includes fewer than 700,000 clones, around 78% detected once. The sequencing sample was made of PBMCs. The source is a woman aged 35 to 49 in good health. Some clones in this sample may be carry-over from other donors' samples.

Comments on this clone: Possible read error: a much larger clone is one base away. The gene calls are TRBV9 and TRBJ1-5; 9 bases are shared with TRBD1. This CDR3 comprises 15 residues. Unmatched junction bases numbered 2, after V lost 4 bases and J lost 0 bases. Per germline, CDR1 SGDLS and CDR2 YYNGEE. For the CDR3, the DNA is TGTGCCAGCAGCTCGGGACAGGGTAGCAATCAGCCCCAGCATTTT. Its translation is CASSSGQGSNQPQHF.

The chain carries TRBV6-5 and TRBJ2-1; D perhaps matches TRBD1 (5 bases). This CDR3 has 14 residues. Germline loops: CDR1 MNHEY, CDR2 SVGAGI. V was cut by 6 bases and J by 3 bases, with 12 bases left in between. Written as DNA, the CDR3 is TGTGCCAGCAGCCGACAAGGGGACTACAATGAGCAGTTCTTC. It encodes CASSRQGDYNEQFF.

The V call is TRBV13, the J call TRBJ2-7; possibly TRBD2 for D (6 bases). The germline gives CDR1 PRHDT, CDR2 FYEKMQ (reference sequence). Trimming removed 4 bases from V and 5 bases from J, with 15 bases in between. This CDR3 has 14 residues. The CDR3 DNA reads TGTGCCAGCAGCTCTTTTGGGGGGTTTAACGAGCAGTACTTC. It codes for CASSSFGGFNEQYF.

For the CDR3, the DNA is TGTGCCAGTAACCCCACCGGGACTTCCTTTTACAATGAGCAGTTCTTC. It is translated as CASNPTGTSFYNEQFF. The V gene is TRBV19, the J gene TRBJ2-1, with D tentatively TRBD2 (6 bases). The V end was cut by 7 bases, the J end by 4 bases, with 20 bases between. In germline, CDR1 is LNHDA, CDR2 SQIVND (reference sequence). The CDR3 spans 16 residues.

This rearrangement joins TRBV6-1 to TRBJ2-4, with 10 bases matching TRBD2. The CDR3 totals 16 residues. Trimming at V came to 6 bases and at J to 6 bases, leaving 11 bases not matched to a gene. From germline, CDR1 is MNHNS and CDR2 SASEGT. CDR3 in amino acids: CASSESVAGGRNIQYF. The DNA of the CDR3 is TGTGCCAGCAGCGAATCGGTAGCGGGAGGTAGAAACATTCAGTACTTC.